These T cell receptor beta chains were read from a single sample in a study of shared clonotypes between healthy human individuals. TCRdb's table, derived via immunoSEQ multiplex PCR, lists solely in-frame clones and lacks some. In the table there are roughly 1,100,000 clones, 75% of which are singletons. The sequenced material came from memory CD4+ T cells sorted from blood. These receptors were obtained from a young man in good health. Each CDR3 is given without its conserved first and last residue. The order of the fields is V gene, clone size, J gene, CDR3 length, CDR3 protein. Rows give clone size only sometimes, using once, few, many, or a class for an expanded clone.

>TRBV5-4|once|TRBJ1-1|13
ASGTVDRLNTEAF
>TRBV29-1|few|TRBJ1-5|11
SVGEGRTQPQH
>TRBV7-2|.|TRBJ2-3|13
ASRIGGGRTDTQY
>TRBV5-5|.|TRBJ1-6|13
ASSLSGSDNSPLH
>TRBV5-6|.|TRBJ1-5|13
ASSLRGSSNQPQH
>TRBV7-9|.|TRBJ2-3|12
ASSSAGGQDTQY
>TRBV29-1|.|TRBJ1-1|12
SAIRGTWNTEAF
>TRBV28|few|TRBJ1-5|15
ASSFGRRGPSNQPQH
>TRBV5-6|.|TRBJ2-4|13
ASSIPGGSKNIQY
>TRBV25-1|.|TRBJ2-7|12
ASGTYGRGYEQY
>TRBV19|.|TRBJ2-7|12
ASSITGSTYEQY
>TRBV30|.|TRBJ2-1|12
AWNRFRVGHEQF
>TRBV6-6|.|TRBJ1-1|11
ASSPRPDTEAF
>TRBV7-2|.|TRBJ1-1|14
ASSSTGGPMNTEAF
>TRBV25-1|once|TRBJ1-6|13
ASSARDRVISPLH
>TRBV6-1|.|TRBJ1-4|13
ASSPLRTVSEKLF
>TRBV7-9|.|TRBJ2-1|11
ASSLRGVNEQF
>TRBV5-1|few|TRBJ2-7|14
ASSFPWDSMSGEQY
>TRBV6-5|.|TRBJ1-1|12
ASRPVGFDTEAF
>TRBV7-6|.|TRBJ2-2|12
ASRWEVYTGELF
>TRBV7-9|.|TRBJ1-1|12
ASSLGRVGQGAF
>TRBV30|few|TRBJ2-7|14
AWSGLGGRSSYEQY
>TRBV30|.|TRBJ1-5|13
AWSRTGGYNQPQH
>TRBV7-2|.|TRBJ2-7|13
ASSMGSRAKYEQY
>TRBV10-3|.|TRBJ2-5|11
AISGRDKETQY
>TRBV28|.|TRBJ1-6|13
ASTTHSSYNSPLH
>TRBV9|.|TRBJ1-1|13
ASSVGNRGNTEAF
>TRBV6-5|.|TRBJ2-7|9
ASKSPYEQY
>TRBV19|.|TRBJ1-5|11
ATKASLGQPQH
>TRBV9|.|TRBJ1-2|11
ASSVNSNYGYT
>TRBV19|.|TRBJ1-3|12
ASSDSLPGNTIY
>TRBV6-1|.|TRBJ1-3|12
ASSEQGPVDTIY
>TRBV6-6|.|TRBJ1-1|13
ASSYPNSGNTEAF
>TRBV10-3|.|TRBJ2-3|12
AISDGWGTDTQY
>TRBV2|.|TRBJ1-3|12
ASSVLNSGNTIY
>TRBV9|many|TRBJ2-1|13
ASSVEGFSYNEQF
>TRBV28|.|TRBJ2-3|13
ASSSRDRDSDTQY
>TRBV28|.|TRBJ1-6|15
ASSVGIGTGGNSPLH
>TRBV20-1|once|TRBJ1-1|6
SAPRGF
>TRBV5-1|once|TRBJ1-2|10
ASRSTVYGYT
>TRBV7-7|.|TRBJ2-5|11
ASSVDLGETQY
>TRBV15|.|TRBJ2-1|14
ATSRRAGLGADEQF
>TRBV11-3|.|TRBJ2-3|11
ASSSGGLDTQY
>TRBV19|.|TRBJ2-1|11
ASSIVGNNEQF
>TRBV19|few|TRBJ1-2|9
ASSLDIGYT